The T cell receptor (beta chain) described here comes from a study of T cell clonality in common variable immunodeficiency. Study findings and constraints: Common variable immunodeficiency TCR beta sequences reportedly had fewer deletions and N-nucleotide insertions.

This clone was counted many times. Its specificity is not known. The protocol was immunoSEQ multiplex PCR, while the TCRdb copy is restricted to in-frame clones and leaves out a portion. The sample shows about 37,000 clones, none of them appearing just once. The TCR comes from a person aged 18-69 years in good health. The sample consisted of peripheral blood mononuclear cells.

CDR3 in amino acids: CAWDRGEAKNIQYF. CDR3 DNA (partial): TGTGCCTGGGACCGGGGGGAGGCCAAAAACATT. V and J are TRBV30 and TRBJ2-4; 7 bases are shared with TRBD2. With the read ending 3 residues before the CDR3 end, the germline J gene is used to fill in that end. The CDR3 is 14 amino acids. CDR1 and CDR2 (germline): GTSNPN, SVGIG (reference sequence). V gave up 5 bases and J gave up 1 base; unmatched junction bases: 5.